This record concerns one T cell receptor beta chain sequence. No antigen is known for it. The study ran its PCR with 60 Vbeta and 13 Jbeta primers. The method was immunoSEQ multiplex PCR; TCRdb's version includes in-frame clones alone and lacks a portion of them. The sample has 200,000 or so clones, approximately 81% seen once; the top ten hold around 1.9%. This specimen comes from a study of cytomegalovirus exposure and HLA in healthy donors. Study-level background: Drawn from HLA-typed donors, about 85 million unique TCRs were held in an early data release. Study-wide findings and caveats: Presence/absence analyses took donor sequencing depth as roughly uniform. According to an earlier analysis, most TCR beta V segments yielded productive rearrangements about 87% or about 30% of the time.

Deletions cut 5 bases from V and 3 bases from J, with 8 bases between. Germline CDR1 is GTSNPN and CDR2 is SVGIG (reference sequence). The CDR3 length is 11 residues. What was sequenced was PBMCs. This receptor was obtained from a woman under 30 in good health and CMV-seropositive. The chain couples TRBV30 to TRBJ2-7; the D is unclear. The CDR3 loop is CAWGPHYEQYF. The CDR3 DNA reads TGTGCCTGGGGGCCTCACTACGAGCAGTACTTC.